A selection of T cell receptor beta chains follows, all from one sample in a study of CD8 T cells in Susac syndrome. TCRdb redid the calling of the immunoSEQ multiplex PCR reads with MiXCR, one entry per CDR3 protein. This repertoire shows some 200,000 distinct CDR3 sequences, 95% found once; its top ten account for approximately 0.16%. Sequencing was carried out using CD8+ T cells from PBMCs. Source of these receptors: a human donor with Susac syndrome. Each CDR3 is given with its conserved first and last residue. Fields, in order: V gene, clone size, D gene, J gene, CDR3 protein, CDR3 DNA. The D gene is left open where the match is weak. A clone size is listed for some rows: how often the clone was seen (once, few, many), or a class if it is expanded.

TRBV7-9,-,-,TRBJ2-3,CASSSPQGNDASTDTQYF,TGTGCCAGCAGCTCCCCACAGGGAAACGACGCAAGCACAGATACGCAGTATTTT
TRBV5-6,-,TRBD1,TRBJ2-1,CASSPTTGASYNEQFF,TGTGCCAGCAGTCCAACTACAGGGGCGTCCTACAATGAGCAGTTCTTC
TRBV6-1,-,-,TRBJ2-1,CASSEATSGYEQFF,TGTGCCAGCAGTGAAGCGACTTCAGGCTATGAGCAGTTCTTC
TRBV4-1,-,-,TRBJ2-7,CASSQERLGAYEQYF,TGCGCCAGCAGCCAAGAGAGGTTGGGGGCCTACGAGCAGTACTTC
TRBV4-1,-,-,TRBJ2-4,CASSHGGSSFGIQYF,TGCGCCAGCAGCCATGGGGGTAGTTCTTTTGGCATTCAGTACTTC
TRBV7-6,-,-,TRBJ2-7,CASSPVFTSTSYEQYF,TGTGCCAGCAGCCCGGTGTTCACTAGCACCAGTTACGAGCAGTACTTC
TRBV12-3/TRBV12-4,-,-,TRBJ1-2,CASGSGANYGYTF,TGTGCCAGCGGGTCAGGAGCTAACTATGGCTACACCTTC
TRBV6-6,-,TRBD2,TRBJ2-7,CASIAGGAYEQYF,TGTGCCAGCATAGCCGGGGGGGCCTACGAGCAGTACTTC
TRBV4-1,-,-,TRBJ2-3,CASSQDRGTQYF,TGCGCCAGCAGCCAAGATAGAGGTACGCAGTATTTT
TRBV20-1,-,-,TRBJ2-3,CSATQDTQYF,TGCAGTGCTACTCAGGATACGCAGTATTTT
TRBV20-1,-,TRBD2,TRBJ2-2,CSARDSGGRELFF,TGCAGTGCTAGAGACTCCGGGGGGAGGGAGCTGTTTTTT
TRBV5-1,-,-,TRBJ2-7,CASSSDRTYEQYF,TGCGCCAGCAGCTCAGACAGAACCTACGAGCAGTACTTC
TRBV5-4,-,TRBD1,TRBJ1-5,CASSTGTDPNQPQHF,TGTGCCAGCAGCACCGGGACAGACCCAAATCAGCCCCAGCATTTT
TRBV6-6,-,TRBD2,TRBJ2-5,CASSYTSGRARETQYF,TGTGCCAGCAGTTACACTAGCGGGAGGGCCAGGGAGACCCAGTACTTC
TRBV12-3/TRBV12-4,-,-,TRBJ2-3,CASIKSGGITDTQYF,TGTGCCAGCATCAAGTCCGGGGGAATCACAGATACGCAGTATTTT
TRBV2,-,TRBD2,TRBJ2-5,CASSPGRAGETQYF,TGTGCCAGCAGTCCCGGGAGGGCCGGGGAGACCCAGTACTTC
TRBV6-2/TRBV6-3,-,TRBD2,TRBJ2-1,CASSYGARRLAGGNEQFF,TGTGCCAGCAGTTACGGGGCGAGGAGACTAGCGGGGGGTAATGAGCAGTTCTTC
TRBV27,-,-,TRBJ2-7,CASSFGGPREQYF,TGTGCCAGCAGTTTCGGGGGTCCGCGGGAGCAGTACTTC
TRBV28,-,TRBD2,TRBJ2-1,CASSLGLVRLGEQFF,TGTGCCAGCAGTTTAGGACTAGTAAGGCTTGGTGAGCAGTTCTTC
TRBV20-1,once,-,TRBJ2-7,CSASSHEQYF,TGCAGTGCTAGTTCCCACGAGCAGTACTTC
TRBV3-1,-,-,TRBJ2-5,CASSQKDYGGTQYF,TGTGCCAGCAGCCAAAAGGACTATGGGGGGACCCAGTACTTC
TRBV12-3/TRBV12-4,-,TRBD1,TRBJ2-7,CASSLPGQTYEQYF,TGTGCCAGCAGTCTACCGGGACAGACCTACGAGCAGTACTTC
TRBV3-1,-,TRBD1,TRBJ2-2,CASSIRQGGGELFF,TGTGCCAGCAGCATTCGACAGGGCGGCGGGGAGCTGTTTTTT
TRBV28,-,-,TRBJ2-1,CASSPVGFSNEQFF,TGTGCCAGCAGCCCCGTCGGGTTTTCCAATGAGCAGTTCTTC
TRBV4-1,-,TRBD2,TRBJ2-7,CASSQARGAYEQYF,TGCGCCAGCAGCCAAGCGCGGGGGGCCTACGAGCAGTACTTC
TRBV27,-,-,TRBJ2-3,CASRREPDTQYF,TGTGCCAGCAGACGGGAGCCAGATACGCAGTATTTT
TRBV18,-,TRBD2,TRBJ2-7,CASSPRAGERSYEQYF,TGTGCCAGCTCACCACGAGCGGGAGAGAGATCCTACGAGCAGTACTTC
TRBV28,-,-,TRBJ2-3,CASRKRAFSTDTQYF,TGTGCCAGCAGGAAGCGGGCTTTTAGCACAGATACGCAGTATTTT
TRBV12-3/TRBV12-4,-,-,TRBJ2-2,CASSFSPGELFF,TGTGCCAGCAGTTTTTCCCCCGGGGAGCTGTTTTTT
TRBV3-1,-,TRBD2,TRBJ2-4,CASSQELAGEYQYF,TGTGCCAGCAGCCAAGAACTAGCGGGAGAGTATCAGTACTTC
TRBV25-1,-,TRBD2,TRBJ2-7,CASSEGGRDEQYF,TGTGCCAGCAGTGAAGGCGGGAGGGACGAGCAGTACTTC
TRBV12-3/TRBV12-4,-,TRBD1,TRBJ1-2,CASSTGTGRYGYTF,TGTGCCAGCAGCACCGGGACAGGTCGCTATGGCTACACCTTC
TRBV6-5,-,-,TRBJ2-5,CASSYWTELQETQYF,TGTGCCAGCAGTTATTGGACAGAACTTCAAGAGACCCAGTACTTC
TRBV4-1,-,TRBD2,TRBJ2-1,CASSQPPTSGDNEQFF,TGCGCCAGCAGCCAACCCCCGACTAGCGGGGACAATGAGCAGTTCTTC
TRBV4-1,-,TRBD1,TRBJ2-3,CASSQDVGDRSTDTQYF,TGCGCCAGCAGCCAAGATGTAGGGGACAGAAGCACAGATACGCAGTATTTT
TRBV19,-,-,TRBJ2-5,CADEVEETQYF,TGTGCCGACGAAGTCGAAGAGACCCAGTACTTC
TRBV6-7,once,-,TRBJ2-1,CASSPGASSYNEQFF,TGTGCCAGCAGTCCTGGGGCGAGCTCCTACAATGAGCAGTTCTTC
TRBV28,-,TRBD1,TRBJ1-5,CASSDRGISNQPQHF,TGTGCCAGCAGCGACAGGGGTATTAGCAATCAGCCCCAGCATTTT
TRBV9,-,-,TRBJ1-5,CASSVGSHSDQPQHF,TGTGCCAGCAGCGTAGGATCGCACTCGGATCAGCCCCAGCATTTT
TRBV7-8,-,-,TRBJ2-1,CASSLVTYNEQFF,TGTGCCAGCAGCCTCGTAACCTACAATGAGCAGTTCTTC